These T cell receptor beta chains were read from a single sample in a study of T cell changes during pregnancy in multiple sclerosis. Using immunoSEQ multiplex PCR, the repertoire was profiled, and TCRdb retains in-frame clones only, with some absent. The repertoire consists of approximately 61,000 clones, with about nine tenths occurring once and the leading ten covering roughly 3.3%. The input for sequencing was peripheral blood, taken in the first trimester of pregnancy. Receptor source: a female donor in good health, enrolled as a control in a pregnancy study. Each CDR3 is given with its conserved first and last residue. Not all rows give a size; the values are once, few, many and, for expanded clones, a class.

size: NA
V: TRBV19
CDR3: CASSPRWGVDYGYTF

size: NA
V: TRBV28
CDR3: CASSHSGEQYF

size: NA
V: TRBV10-2
CDR3: CASSVGGGGADTQYF

size: NA
V: TRBV18
CDR3: CASSLNRPDRGNQPQHF

size: NA
V: TRBV19
CDR3: CASEVTTIGTDTQYF

size: few
V: TRBV5-1
CDR3: CASSATGETEAFF

size: NA
V: TRBV4-3
CDR3: CASSLRQGPGNTIYF

size: NA
V: TRBV13
CDR3: CASSFTHSGGETQYF

size: NA
V: TRBV29-1
CDR3: CSVARTGNEKLFF

size: NA
V: TRBV7-9
CDR3: CASSSGQGLNYGYTF

size: NA
V: TRBV15
CDR3: CATSSALPRQGAYEQFF

size: once
V: TRBV28
CDR3: CASSTEETQYF

size: NA
V: TRBV11-2
CDR3: CASSLVGNTIYF

size: NA
V: TRBV28
CDR3: CASTTPRDRGLETQYF

size: NA
V: TRBV4-1
CDR3: CASSDYGTTYGYTF

size: NA
V: TRBV6-5
CDR3: CASSPWDRANTEAFF

size: NA
V: TRBV6-5
CDR3: CASSYEAGTGNEQFF

size: once
V: TRBV19
CDR3: CASSMTGEGYTF

size: NA
V: TRBV7-3
CDR3: CASSSRDRVYNEQFF

size: once
V: TRBV2
CDR3: CASSGGQREQYF

size: NA
V: TRBV28
CDR3: CASSLGLDRPLNTEAFF

size: NA
V: TRBV7-9
CDR3: CASSYETSGANQYF

size: NA
V: TRBV6-1
CDR3: CASSVLQGAGNTIYF

size: NA
V: TRBV5-4
CDR3: CASSLTSGPREQYF

size: few
V: TRBV7-6
CDR3: CASSPRTGPYNEQFF

size: NA
V: TRBV4-2
CDR3: CASSQDLDEKLFF

size: NA
V: TRBV6-5
CDR3: CASSSLRTGEPDTQYF

size: NA
V: TRBV5-1
CDR3: CASSASGETQYF

size: NA
V: TRBV7-3
CDR3: CASSVGGGWADTQYF

size: NA
V: TRBV2
CDR3: CASSESSGRADEQFF

size: NA
V: TRBV7-9
CDR3: CASSFRGSRNTYEQYF

size: NA
V: TRBV27
CDR3: CASSLDRGTEAFF

size: once
V: TRBV6-1
CDR3: CASTLQGASEQFF

size: NA
V: TRBV4-3
CDR3: CASSQDFGTGSDEQYF

size: NA
V: TRBV18
CDR3: CASSPPGREDQPQHF

size: NA
V: TRBV5-1
CDR3: CASRVSGDTYEQYF

size: NA
V: TRBV5-6
CDR3: CASSVLLAGEVETQYF

size: once
V: TRBV5-1
CDR3: CASSLGQGGFSGNTIYF

size: NA
V: TRBV7-9
CDR3: CASSLPGATNEKLFF

size: NA
V: TRBV9
CDR3: CASSAGGSHNQPQHF

size: NA
V: TRBV5-4
CDR3: CASSLGTGPYGYTF

size: NA
V: TRBV30
CDR3: CAWGLAASYNEQFF

size: NA
V: TRBV5-6
CDR3: CASSLLTARPYPSQYF

size: NA
V: TRBV7-7
CDR3: CASSLGGPYEQYF

size: NA
V: TRBV6-6
CDR3: CASSYEAHRNTEAFF

size: NA
V: TRBV18
CDR3: CASSPITGQETQYF

size: NA
V: TRBV6-1
CDR3: CASTLGGRYNEQFF

size: NA
V: TRBV28
CDR3: CASTDRTPSNTGELFF